The 4 T cell receptor beta chains presented below share a single source sample, sequenced in a study of T cell responses to AZD1222 COVID-19 vaccine. Data came from immunoSEQ multiplex PCR; TCRdb stores just in-frame clones and leaves some out. Among approximately 130,000 clones listed, more than 85% were seen once. This specimen was peripheral blood, taken on day 0 of AZD1222 vaccination. These receptor sequences come from an adult in good health.

DNA for the CDR3: TGTGCCAGCAGCTTATTTTGGGGCGGGAGCTCCTATAATTCACCCCTCCACTTT. Its protein product is CASSLFWGGSSYNSPLHF. The chain recombines TRBV7-2 with TRBJ1-6; D may be TRBD1 (5 bases). Looked up from germline, CDR1 is SGHTA and CDR2 is FQGNSA. The CDR3 runs to 18 residues. With 2 bases removed from V and 0 bases from J, the gap between germline ends came to 14 bases.

The chain links TRBV30 to TRBJ2-1; 11 bases are a match to TRBD2. Germline loops: CDR1 GTSNPN, CDR2 SVGIG (reference sequence). There are 14 residues in the CDR3. V lost 8 bases to trimming and J lost 3 bases; unmatched junction nucleotides: 6. The CDR3 nucleotides read TGTGCCGGAAGACTAGCGGGATTCTACAATGAGCAGTTCTTC. This codes for CAGRLAGFYNEQFF.

The chain employs TRBV12-3 or TRBV12-4 and TRBJ2-7, with 7 bases identical to TRBD1. With V trimmed by 4 bases and J by 4 bases, 4 bases remained unmatched. CDR3 length equals 13 residues. For the CDR3, the DNA is TGTGCCAGCAGTTACAGGGGTGGATACGAGCAGTACTTC. The encoded protein is CASSYRGGYEQYF.

The CDR3 protein is CASSLIPRNTGELFF. CDR3 nucleotide sequence: TGTGCCAGCAGTTTAATTCCCCGGAACACCGGGGAGCTGTTTTTT. The rearrangement joins TRBV27 to TRBJ2-2; D ambiguous. The CDR3 is 15 residues long. Germline loops: CDR1 MNHEY, CDR2 SMNVEV (reference sequence). V was clipped by 2 bases and J by 1 base, with 8 bases between them.